This passage covers 7 T cell receptor beta chains from one sample sequenced in a study of technical replicates of blood from a handful of donors. Sequenced by immunoSEQ multiplex PCR; TCRdb stores in-frame clones only, minus some. The sample lists about 72,000 clones, 92% occurring once. The sequenced sample was T cells isolated from PBMCs. The receptors derive from a human donor in good health.

The chain couples TRBV11-3 to TRBJ2-1; the match to TRBD2 covers 12 bases. Per the germline V gene, CDR1 is SGHNT and CDR2 is YENEEA. J gave up 7 bases and V 5 bases, and 3 bases lay outside the gene matches. The CDR3 is 14 amino acids. The CDR3 nucleotides read TGTGCCAGCAGCCGACTAGCGGGAGAGAATGAGCAGTTCTTC. Protein: CASSRLAGENEQFF.

V gene TRBV28 combines with J gene TRBJ2-6, with D perhaps TRBD2 (6 bases). The CDR3 has 18 amino acids. From germline, CDR1 is MDHEN and CDR2 SYDVKM. V was shortened by 9 bases and J by 0 bases, with 21 bases between the two germline ends. CDR3 region: CASEMGGTALSGANVLTF. The CDR3 bases are TGTGCCAGTGAGATGGGCGGGACGGCCCTCTCTGGGGCCAACGTCCTGACTTTC.

CDR3 in amino acids: CASSPGYEGYGYTF. The CDR3, as DNA: TGCGCCAGCAGCCCAGGATACGAGGGCTATGGCTACACCTTC. V gene TRBV5-1 combines with J gene TRBJ1-2; no clear D. The CDR3 totals 14 residues. Trimming left V 4 bases short and J 4 bases short, with 14 bases between. The germline gives CDR1 SGHRS, CDR2 YFSETQ.

This clone was observed a single time. The rearrangement links TRBV6-5 to TRBJ2-7, with 8 bases aligning to TRBD1. The V gene's germline CDR1 is MNHEY and CDR2 SVGAGI. The length of the CDR3 is 15 residues. V shed 0 bases, J shed 3 bases, and the junction held 4 bases outside the gene matches. The CDR3 protein is CASSYSGTGHYEQYF. CDR3 DNA: TGTGCCAGCAGTTACTCCGGGACAGGCCACTACGAGCAGTACTTC.

V gene TRBV30 combines with J gene TRBJ2-7, with D unclear. The germline gives CDR1 GTSNPN, CDR2 SVGIG (reference sequence). This CDR3 contains 13 residues. The V end lost 0 bases, the J end lost 2 bases, and 8 bases lay between the germline ends. CDR3 nucleotide sequence: TGTGCCTGGAGTGTATATCTAGCCTACGAGCAGTACTTC. Residues: CAWSVYLAYEQYF.

V usage is TRBV5-1 and J usage is TRBJ2-5, with 14 positions matching TRBD2. The V gene end was trimmed by 4 bases and the J gene end by 4 bases; junction bases not matched to a gene: 3. The CDR3 loop spans 15 amino acids. Germline V gene sequence: CDR1 SGHRS, CDR2 YFSETQ. The CDR3 spells CASSRGLAGVETQYF. The CDR3 nucleotides are TGCGCCAGCAGCAGGGGACTAGCGGGAGTAGAGACCCAGTACTTC.

V and J are TRBV5-6 and TRBJ2-7; D is possibly TRBD1 (5 bases). Between the trimmed V and J ends, which lost 3 bases and 6 bases, there was a span of 13 bases. CDR1 is SGHDT, CDR2 YYEEEE, per germline. CDR3 length equals 13 residues. CDR3 in DNA: TGTGCCAGCAGCTCCTGGCAGGGCCCCGAGCAGTACTTC. It is translated as CASSSWQGPEQYF. The entire variable domain, with the rest obtained from reference TRBV5-6 and TRBJ2-7, is as follows: DAGVTQSPTHLIKTRGQQVTLRCSPKSGHDTVSWYQQALGQGPQFIFQYYEEEERQRGNFPDRFSGHQFPNYSSELNVNALLLGDSALYLCASSSWQGPEQYFGPGTRLTVT.